These T cell receptor beta chains were read from a single sample in a study of high-grade serous ovarian cancer treatment subgroups. Clones were sequenced by immunoSEQ multiplex PCR, and TCRdb holds only the in-frame ones, with some missing. Of some 1,000 clones in the sample, about 80% were seen once. The specimen sequenced was tumor tissue. The receptor set was obtained from a human donor with high-grade serous ovarian cancer. Both conserved end residues are part of each CDR3. The D gene is left open where the match is weak. Expanded clones are given a class, and other clones once, few, many or no size at all.

-,TRBD1,TRBJ1-4,TRBV6-5,TGTGCCAGCAGTTATACAGGGGGCCGTACTAATGAAAAACTGTTTTTT,CASSYTGGRTNEKLFF
-,-,TRBJ1-1,TRBV6-6,TGTGCCAGCAGTATCCGCGGGCCAAACGCTGAAGCTTTCTTT,CASSIRGPNAEAFF
-,-,TRBJ1-1,TRBV11-2,TGTGCCAGCAGCTTAGGGCAGGGCTTGGGAGCTTTCTTT,CASSLGQGLGAFF
few,-,TRBJ2-5,TRBV25-1,TGTGCCAGCAGTGGCCGTCAGGGGCTACAAGAGACCCAGTACTTC,CASSGRQGLQETQYF
few,TRBD2,TRBJ2-7,TRBV27,TGTGCCAGCAGCCTCGGACTAGCGAGCTCCTACGAGCAGTACTTC,CASSLGLASSYEQYF
-,-,TRBJ2-1,TRBV14,TGTGCCAGCAGCCAAGCGGGAGCCTTTTCTTGGCAGTTCTTC,CASSQAGAFSWQFF
-,-,TRBJ1-3,TRBV6-5,TGTGCCAGCACTTCGACAGGCCCCTCTGGAAACACCATATATTTT,CASTSTGPSGNTIYF
once,TRBD2,TRBJ2-3,TRBV6-5,TGTGCCAGCAGTTACCCAAGCGGGAGTGGAGGAGATACGCAGTATTTT,CASSYPSGSGGDTQYF
-,TRBD1,TRBJ2-2,TRBV6-1,TGTGCCAGCAGACACGGGACAGGGTTTACCGGGGAGCTGTTTTTT,CASRHGTGFTGELFF
-,-,TRBJ2-2,TRBV9,TGTGCCAGCAGCGTAGAGGTATCCGGGGAGCTGTTTTTT,CASSVEVSGELFF
-,-,TRBJ1-2,TRBV19,TGTGCCAGTAGCATAAAAACTAACTATGGCTACACCTTC,CASSIKTNYGYTF
-,-,TRBJ2-7,TRBV7-9,TGTGCCAGCAGCTTATCACAGGGTATTCACGAGCAGTACTTC,CASSLSQGIHEQYF
-,TRBD1,TRBJ1-1,TRBV19,TGTGCCAGTAGTGCCTCCCAGGGGGCGGGAGTTAACACTGAAGCTTTCTTT,CASSASQGAGVNTEAFF
-,TRBD1,TRBJ2-3,TRBV5-1,TGCGCCAGCAGCACTGGGGACAGACAGTACACAGATACGCAGTATTTT,CASSTGDRQYTDTQYF
-,-,TRBJ2-1,TRBV7-6,TGTGCCAGCTCGCTAGGCACCTACAATGAGCAGTTCTTC,CASSLGTYNEQFF
-,-,TRBJ1-2,TRBV13,TGTGCCAGCAGTGAAAGGGAAAGGGATGGCTACACCTTC,CASSERERDGYTF
few,TRBD1,TRBJ2-7,TRBV20-1,TGCAGCCGGGACAGTAGAATGTACTTC,CSRDSRMYF
-,TRBD1,TRBJ2-6,TRBV19,TGTGCCAGTAGTGACAGGGATGGGGCCAACGTCCTGACTTTC,CASSDRDGANVLTF
-,TRBD2,TRBJ2-1,TRBV27,TGTGCCAGCAGTTTTACGGGAGCGGGATACAATGAGCAGTTCTTC,CASSFTGAGYNEQFF
few,TRBD1,TRBJ1-1,TRBV11-3,TGTGCCAGCAGCTTAGTCCCCGCGGACAGGCCGGCTTTCTTT,CASSLVPADRPAFF
-,TRBD2,TRBJ2-7,TRBV6-6,TGTGCCAGCAGTAGCCTGGGACTAGCGATCTCCTACGAGCAGTACTTC,CASSSLGLAISYEQYF
-,TRBD1,TRBJ1-5,TRBV28,TGTGCCAGCAGATCGGACAGGGGTTATCAGCCCCAGCATTTT,CASRSDRGYQPQHF